The 10 T cell receptor beta chains presented below share a single source sample, sequenced in a study of blood T cell repertoires in COVID-19. The protocol was immunoSEQ multiplex PCR, while the TCRdb copy is restricted to in-frame clones and leaves out a portion. Of more than 85,000 clones listed, 85% are singletons. The sample consisted of peripheral blood. The receptors come from a man older than 75 with acute or convalescent COVID-19.

The rearrangement joins TRBV5-5 to TRBJ1-3, with 7 bases lining up with TRBD1. Germline trimming cut 3 bases from V and 3 bases from J; bases unmatched to any gene: 3. This CDR3 is built from 14 residues. From germline, CDR1 is SGHKS and CDR2 YYEKEE (reference sequence). The CDR3 DNA reads as TGTGCCAGCAGCTCGAACAGGGGTGGAAACACCATATATTTT. This encodes CASSSNRGGNTIYF.

The rearrangement joins TRBV19 to TRBJ1-5; TRBD1 matches 9 bases. J gave up 1 base and V 7 bases, and 5 bases lay outside the gene matches. CDR1 and CDR2 (germline): LNHDA, SQIVND (reference sequence). The CDR3 contains 15 residues. The CDR3 DNA is TGTGCCAGTAACAACGGACAGGGGAGCAATCAGCCCCAGCATTTT. The encoded protein is CASNNGQGSNQPQHF.

The genes are TRBV27 and TRBJ1-1, with D possibly being TRBD1 (5 bases). Per germline, CDR1 MNHEY and CDR2 SMNVEV (reference sequence). This CDR3 region has 16 residues. V lost 2 bases to trimming and J lost 2 bases, with 15 bases between them. CDR3 loop: CASSLEYRTVNTEAFF. The DNA of the CDR3 is TGTGCCAGCAGTTTAGAGTACAGGACGGTAAACACTGAAGCTTTCTTT.

A few counts support this clone. The V gene is TRBV5-1, the J gene TRBJ2-3; D might be TRBD2 (5 bases). Germline loops: CDR1 SGHRS, CDR2 YFSETQ. V dropped 2 bases and J dropped 5 bases, with 12 bases sitting between them. The CDR3 covers 14 residues. Here the CDR3 DNA reads TGCGCCAGCAGCTTAGTTAGAGGGAGAGATACGCAGTATTTT. Protein product: CASSLVRGRDTQYF.

The chain couples TRBV19 to TRBJ1-2; a possible D gene is TRBD1 (5 bases). With 10 bases removed from V and 4 bases from J, the gap between germline ends came to 13 bases. Germline CDR1 reads LNHDA; CDR2 reads SQIVND (reference sequence). This CDR3 contains 12 residues. The CDR3 DNA follows: TGTGCCACCCAGGACAAATTCTATGGCTACACCTTC. Translating it yields CATQDKFYGYTF.

This rearrangement joins TRBV2 to TRBJ2-2; 11 bases match TRBD2. The CDR3 covers 15 residues. Germline assignment: CDR1 SNHLY and CDR2 FYNNEI. Losses at the gene ends were 10 bases for V and 3 bases for J; bases not matched to a gene: 7. CDR3 coding DNA: TGTGCCAACGCCCTAGCGGGAGGCTACACCGGGGAGCTGTTTTTT. Translated, it gives CANALAGGYTGELFF.

The chain combines TRBV7-9 with TRBJ2-3, with TRBD2 matching 7 bases. There are 14 residues in the CDR3. Losses at the gene ends were 4 bases for V and 6 bases for J; bases not matched to a gene: 7. Germline lookup yields CDR1 SEHNR and CDR2 FQNEAQ (reference sequence). The CDR3 coding sequence is TGTGCCAGCAGCTCCAGGACTAGTAAGGATACGCAGTATTTT. Its translation is CASSSRTSKDTQYF.

V is TRBV5-1 and J is TRBJ1-1; D ambiguous. Between the trimmed V and J ends, which lost 5 bases and 2 bases, there was a span of 16 bases. The CDR3 runs to 15 residues. The germline gives CDR1 SGHRS, CDR2 YFSETQ. CDR3 in amino acids: CASSLGPERNTEAFF. The CDR3 DNA reads TGCGCCAGCAGTCTTGGTCCAGAAAGAAACACTGAAGCTTTCTTT.

This clone occurred once. This chain uses TRBV6-5 with TRBJ2-2; D gene uncertain. V was clipped by 4 bases and J by 3 bases, with 6 bases between them. Germline assignment: CDR1 MNHEY and CDR2 SVGAGI. This CDR3 has 13 amino acids. CDR3 sequence reads: CASSFLYTGELFF. CDR3 DNA sequence: TGTGCCAGCAGTTTCCTGTACACCGGGGAGCTGTTTTTT.

This rearrangement joins TRBV28 to TRBJ1-1, with 10 bases aligning to TRBD1. This CDR3 region has 17 residues. Germline V gene sequence: CDR1 MDHEN, CDR2 SYDVKM. V shed 2 bases, J shed 1 base, and the junction held 7 bases outside the gene matches. CDR3 DNA: TGTGCCAGCAGTTTAAGGGGGACAGGGGCTACGAACACTGAAGCTTTCTTT. Protein sequence: CASSLRGTGATNTEAFF.